Below, 10 T cell receptor beta chains from the same sample are listed, as sequenced in a study of T cell responses to AZD1222 COVID-19 vaccine. The protocol was immunoSEQ multiplex PCR, while the TCRdb copy is restricted to in-frame clones and leaves out a portion. The sample lists roughly 110,000 clones; around 90% were seen once. The sequenced sample was peripheral blood, obtained on day 0 of AZD1222 vaccination. Source of these receptors: an adult in good health.

The gene calls are TRBV6-5 and TRBJ1-1; 7 nucleotides line up with TRBD1. CDR3 length equals 12 residues. Germline values: CDR1 MNHEY, CDR2 SVGAGI. The trim removed 6 bases at V and 5 bases at J, leaving 3 bases unmatched. CDR3 in amino acids: CASRQGRTEAFF. The CDR3 DNA reads as TGTGCCAGCAGACAGGGGAGGACTGAAGCTTTCTTT.

The J gene is TRBJ2-7, the V gene TRBV10-1, with TRBD1 matching 7 bases. Looked up from germline, CDR1 is WNHNN and CDR2 is SYGVQD (reference sequence). V lost 4 bases, J lost 6 bases, and 6 bases stayed unmatched. The CDR3 loop spans 13 amino acids. This CDR3 is CASSGDRAGEQYF. The CDR3 DNA reads TGCGCCAGCAGTGGCGACAGGGCCGGCGAGCAGTACTTC.

The rearrangement uses TRBV6-4 and TRBJ1-5, with D maybe TRBD1 (5 bases). CDR3 length: 15 residues. Trimming pared 5 bases from V and 3 bases from J, leaving 14 bases between. Germline CDR1 and CDR2: MRHNA and SNTAGT. CDR3 residues: CASSPSPGNNQPQHF. The CDR3 nucleotides are TGTGCCAGCAGTCCATCCCCAGGGAACAATCAGCCCCAGCATTTT.

The chain has TRBV5-1 and TRBJ2-3; no firm D call. V gave up 0 bases and J gave up 2 bases, with 7 bases separating them. Germline V gene data show CDR1 as SGHRS and CDR2 as YFSETQ. The CDR3 length is 14 residues. The CDR3 sequence: CASSLDHYTDTQYF. CDR3 in DNA: TGCGCCAGCAGCTTGGATCACTACACAGATACGCAGTATTTT.

A single count supports this clone. The chain recombines TRBV3-1 (or the pseudogene TRBV3-2) with TRBJ1-3; possible D gene TRBD1, 6 bases. There are 17 residues in the CDR3. Trimming stripped 3 bases from V and 0 bases from J, with 15 bases between. Germline V gene lookup returns CDR1 LGHDT and CDR2 YNNKEL (reference sequence). CDR3 sequence: CASSQRTVPISGNTIYF. The CDR3 DNA reads as TGTGCCAGCAGCCAGAGGACAGTGCCGATCTCTGGAAACACCATATATTTT.

The rearrangement uses TRBV6-1 and TRBJ1-4, with D possibly TRBD1 on 5 matching bases. The ends were cut back, 4 bases at V and 0 bases at J, with 12 bases in the middle. This CDR3 is 16 amino acids long. Germline V gene data show CDR1 as MNHNS and CDR2 as SASEGT. CDR3 loop: CASSAGTLATNEKLFF. The CDR3 nucleotides read TGTGCCAGCAGTGCCGGGACCCTTGCAACTAATGAAAAACTGTTTTTT.

The genes are TRBV3-1 (or the pseudogene TRBV3-2) and TRBJ2-2; D may be TRBD1 or TRBD2 (5 bases each). Trimming pared 5 bases from V and 6 bases from J, leaving 16 bases between. Germline V gene sequence: CDR1 LGHDT, CDR2 YNNKEL (reference sequence). The CDR3 runs to 15 residues. Here the CDR3 DNA reads TGTGCCAGCAGCGTTGCCCGGGGCCGGGCCGGGGAGCTGTTTTTT. Translation: CASSVARGRAGELFF.

This chain joins TRBV7-2 and TRBJ1-3, with D tentatively TRBD1 (6 bases). This CDR3 spans 15 amino acids. CDR1 and CDR2 (germline): SGHTA, FQGNSA. V lost 2 bases and J lost 0, with 8 bases in between. This CDR3 is CASSLRGGSGNTIYF. The CDR3 DNA reads TGTGCCAGCAGCTTAAGGGGGGGCTCTGGAAACACCATATATTTT.

The rearrangement uses TRBV18 and TRBJ1-2; D is undetermined. The V gene's germline CDR1 is KGHSH and CDR2 LQKENI. The CDR3 is made up of 13 amino acids. The ends were cut back, 2 bases at V and 4 bases at J, with 8 bases in the middle. The CDR3 region has the DNA TGTGCCAGCTCACCAGAGACAACCTATGGCTACACCTTC. Translation: CASSPETTYGYTF.

The chain employs TRBV7-2 and TRBJ2-7; perhaps TRBD2 as D (5 bases). The germline gives CDR1 SGHTA, CDR2 FQGNSA. This CDR3 comprises 13 residues. V was shortened by 4 bases and J by 5 bases, with 12 bases between the two germline ends. The CDR3 sequence is CASSSRTPHEQYF. The CDR3 DNA reads as TGTGCCAGCAGCTCTCGGACTCCCCACGAGCAGTACTTC.